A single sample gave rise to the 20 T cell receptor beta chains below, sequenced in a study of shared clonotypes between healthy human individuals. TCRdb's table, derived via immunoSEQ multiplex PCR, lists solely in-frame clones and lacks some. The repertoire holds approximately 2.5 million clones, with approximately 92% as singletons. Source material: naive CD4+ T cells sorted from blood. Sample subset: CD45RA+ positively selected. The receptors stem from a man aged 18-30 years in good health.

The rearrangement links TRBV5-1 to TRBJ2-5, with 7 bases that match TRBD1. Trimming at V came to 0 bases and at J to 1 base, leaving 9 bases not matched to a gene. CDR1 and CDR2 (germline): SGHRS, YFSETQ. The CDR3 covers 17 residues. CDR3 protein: CASSLAKTGAAQETQYF. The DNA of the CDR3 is TGCGCCAGCAGCTTGGCCAAAACAGGGGCCGCCCAAGAGACCCAGTACTTC.

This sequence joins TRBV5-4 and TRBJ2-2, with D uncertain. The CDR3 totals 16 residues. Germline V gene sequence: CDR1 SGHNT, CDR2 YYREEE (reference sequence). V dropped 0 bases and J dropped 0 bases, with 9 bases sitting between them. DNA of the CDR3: TGTGCCAGCAGCTTGGTCGCAGGCCCGAACACCGGGGAGCTGTTTTTT. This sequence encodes CASSLVAGPNTGELFF. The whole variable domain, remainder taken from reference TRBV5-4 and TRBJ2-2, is ETGVTQSPTHLIKTRGQQVTLRCSSQSGHNTVSWYQQALGQGPQFIFQYYREEENGRGNFPPRFSGLQFPNYSSELNVNALELDDSALYLCASSLVAGPNTGELFFGEGSRLTVL.

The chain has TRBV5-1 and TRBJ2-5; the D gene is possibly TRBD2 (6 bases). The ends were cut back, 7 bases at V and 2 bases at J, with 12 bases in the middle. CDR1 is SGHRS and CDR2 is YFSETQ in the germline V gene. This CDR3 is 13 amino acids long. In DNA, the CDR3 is TGCGCCAGCGGGGGGAGCTTTCAAGAGACCCAGTACTTC. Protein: CASGGSFQETQYF.

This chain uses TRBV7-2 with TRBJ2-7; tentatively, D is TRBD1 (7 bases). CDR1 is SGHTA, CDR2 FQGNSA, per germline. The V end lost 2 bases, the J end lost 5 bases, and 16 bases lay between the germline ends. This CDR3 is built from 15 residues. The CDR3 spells CASSLLGDRLDEQYF. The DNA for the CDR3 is TGTGCCAGCAGCTTATTAGGGGACAGACTAGACGAGCAGTACTTC.

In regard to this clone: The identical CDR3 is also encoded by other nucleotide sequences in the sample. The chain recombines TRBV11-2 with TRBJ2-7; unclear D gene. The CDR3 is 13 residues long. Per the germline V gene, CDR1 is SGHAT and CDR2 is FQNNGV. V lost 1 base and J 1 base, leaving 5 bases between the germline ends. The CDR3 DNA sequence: TGTGCCAGCAGCTTAGCCGCTTCCTACGAGCAGTACTTC. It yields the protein CASSLAASYEQYF.

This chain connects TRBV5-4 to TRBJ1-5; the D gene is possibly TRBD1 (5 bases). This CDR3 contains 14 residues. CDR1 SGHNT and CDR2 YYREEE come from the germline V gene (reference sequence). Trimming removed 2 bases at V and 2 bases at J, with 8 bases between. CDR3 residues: CASSFQGGNQPQHF. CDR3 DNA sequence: TGTGCCAGCAGCTTTCAGGGCGGCAATCAGCCCCAGCATTTT.

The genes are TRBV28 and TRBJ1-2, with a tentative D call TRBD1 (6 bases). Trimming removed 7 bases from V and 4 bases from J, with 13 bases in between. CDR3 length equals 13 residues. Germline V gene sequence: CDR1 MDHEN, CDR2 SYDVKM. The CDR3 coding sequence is TGTGCCAGCACCTCAGGGGCCAGCTATGGCTACACCTTC. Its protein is CASTSGASYGYTF.

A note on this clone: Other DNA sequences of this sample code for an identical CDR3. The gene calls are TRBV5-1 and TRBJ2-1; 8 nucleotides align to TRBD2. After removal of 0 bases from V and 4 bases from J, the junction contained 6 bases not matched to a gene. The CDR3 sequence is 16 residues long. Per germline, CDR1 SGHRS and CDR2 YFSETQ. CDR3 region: CASSLGLAGRYNEQFF. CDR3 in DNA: TGCGCCAGCAGCTTGGGGTTAGCGGGGAGGTACAATGAGCAGTTCTTC. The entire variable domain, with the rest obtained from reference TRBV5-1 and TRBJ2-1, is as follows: KAGVTQTPRYLIKTRGQQVTLSCSPISGHRSVSWYQQTPGQGLQFLFEYFSETQRNKGNFPGRFSGRQFSNSRSEMNVSTLELGDSALYLCASSLGLAGRYNEQFFGPGTRLTVL.

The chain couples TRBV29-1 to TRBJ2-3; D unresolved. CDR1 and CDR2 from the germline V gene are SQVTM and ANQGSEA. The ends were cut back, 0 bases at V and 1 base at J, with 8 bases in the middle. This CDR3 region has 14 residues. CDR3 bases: TGCAGCGTTGAAGATCCTCCCGGCACAGATACGCAGTATTTT. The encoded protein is CSVEDPPGTDTQYF.

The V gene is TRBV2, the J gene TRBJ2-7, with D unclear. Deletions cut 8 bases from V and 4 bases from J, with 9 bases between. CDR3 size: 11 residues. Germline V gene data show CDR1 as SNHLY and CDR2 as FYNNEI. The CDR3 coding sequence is TGTGCCAGCCGGTGGCAGTACGAGCAGTACTTC. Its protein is CASRWQYEQYF. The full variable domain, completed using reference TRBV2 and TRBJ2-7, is EPEVTQTPSHQVTQMGQEVILRCVPISNHLYFYWYRQILGQKVEFLVSFYNNEISEKSEIFDDQFSVERPDGSNFTLKIRSTKLEDSAMYFCASRWQYEQYFGPGTRLTVT.

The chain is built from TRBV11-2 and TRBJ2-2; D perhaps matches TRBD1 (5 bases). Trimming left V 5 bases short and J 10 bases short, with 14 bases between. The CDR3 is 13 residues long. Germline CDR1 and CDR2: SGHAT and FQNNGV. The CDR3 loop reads CASSPGNALELFF. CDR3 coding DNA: TGTGCCAGCAGCCCAGGGAACGCCTTGGAGCTGTTTTTT.

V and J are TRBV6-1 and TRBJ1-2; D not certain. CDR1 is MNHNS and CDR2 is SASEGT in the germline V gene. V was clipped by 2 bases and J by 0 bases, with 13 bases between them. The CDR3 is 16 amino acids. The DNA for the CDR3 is TGTGCCAGCAGTGAATCCCCAGCTACTACTAACTATGGCTACACCTTC. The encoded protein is CASSESPATTNYGYTF.

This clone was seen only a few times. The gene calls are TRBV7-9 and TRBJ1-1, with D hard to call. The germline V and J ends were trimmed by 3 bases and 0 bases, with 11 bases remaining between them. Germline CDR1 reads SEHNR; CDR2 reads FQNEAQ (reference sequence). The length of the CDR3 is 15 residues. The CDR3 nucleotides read TGTGCCAGCAGCTTTTATCAAGGGTTGAACACTGAAGCTTTCTTT. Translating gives CASSFYQGLNTEAFF. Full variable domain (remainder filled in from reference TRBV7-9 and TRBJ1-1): DTGVSQNPRHKITKRGQNVTFRCDPISEHNRLYWYRQTLGQGPEFLTYFQNEAQLEKSRLLSDRFSAERPKGSFSTLEIQRTEQGDSAMYLCASSFYQGLNTEAFFGQGTRLTVV.

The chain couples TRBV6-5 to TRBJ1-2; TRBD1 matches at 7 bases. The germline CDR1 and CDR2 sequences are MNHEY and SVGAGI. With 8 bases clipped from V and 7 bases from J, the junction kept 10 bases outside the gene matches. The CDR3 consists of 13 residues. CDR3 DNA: TGTGCCAGCGGAACCGGACAGGTTTTTGGCTACACCTTC. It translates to CASGTGQVFGYTF.

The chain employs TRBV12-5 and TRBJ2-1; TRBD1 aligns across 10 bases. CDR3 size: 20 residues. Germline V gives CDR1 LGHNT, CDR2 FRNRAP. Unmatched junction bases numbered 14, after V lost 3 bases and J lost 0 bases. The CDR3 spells CASGFPVDRGLNSSYNEQFF. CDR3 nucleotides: TGTGCTAGTGGTTTCCCCGTCGACAGGGGGCTGAACAGCTCCTACAATGAGCAGTTCTTC.

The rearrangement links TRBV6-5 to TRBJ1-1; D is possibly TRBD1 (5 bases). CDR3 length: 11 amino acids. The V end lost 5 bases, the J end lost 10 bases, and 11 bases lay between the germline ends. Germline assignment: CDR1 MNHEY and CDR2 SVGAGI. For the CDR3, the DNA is TGTGCCAGCAGTCAACAAGGGACAGCTTTCTTT. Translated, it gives CASSQQGTAFF.

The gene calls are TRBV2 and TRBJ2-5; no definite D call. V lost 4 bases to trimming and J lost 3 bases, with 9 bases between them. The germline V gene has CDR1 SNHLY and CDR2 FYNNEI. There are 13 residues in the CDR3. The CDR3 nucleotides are TGTGCCAGCAGTGGTAGTAGGGAAGAGACCCAGTACTTC. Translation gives CASSGSREETQYF.

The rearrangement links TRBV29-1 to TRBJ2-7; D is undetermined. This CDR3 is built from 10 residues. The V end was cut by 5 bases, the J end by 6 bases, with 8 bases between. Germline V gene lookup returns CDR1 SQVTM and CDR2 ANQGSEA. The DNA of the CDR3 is TGCAGCGTTACCCCGTCCGAGCAGTACTTC. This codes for CSVTPSEQYF.

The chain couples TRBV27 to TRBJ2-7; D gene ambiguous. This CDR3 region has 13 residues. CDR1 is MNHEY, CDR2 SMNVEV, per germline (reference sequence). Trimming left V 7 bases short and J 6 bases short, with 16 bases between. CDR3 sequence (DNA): TGTGCCAGCACTCCCCTCCCCTTTGGCGAGCAGTACTTC. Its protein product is CASTPLPFGEQYF.

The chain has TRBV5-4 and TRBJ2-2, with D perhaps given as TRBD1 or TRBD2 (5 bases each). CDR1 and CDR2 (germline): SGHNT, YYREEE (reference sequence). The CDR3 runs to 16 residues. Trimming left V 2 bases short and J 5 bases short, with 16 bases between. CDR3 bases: TGTGCCAGCAGCTTTGGGGGAGCCTTCAGGACCGGGGAGCTGTTTTTT. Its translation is CASSFGGAFRTGELFF.